One sample yielded the 20 T cell receptor beta chains listed below, sequenced in a study of OX40 agonist ivuxolimab in advanced cancers. Only in-frame clones appear in the TCRdb table, and some are missing; sequencing was by immunoSEQ multiplex PCR. The sample lists 75,000 to 100,000 clones, approximately 90% occurring once. Source: CD4+ or CD8+ T cells sorted from blood, taken in a trial of the OX40 agonist ivuxolimab. These receptors originate from an adult with an advanced solid tumor such as melanoma, head and neck, liver or kidney cancer.

The rearrangement uses TRBV5-6 and TRBJ1-4, with D unclear. V lost 5 bases, J lost 5 bases, and 10 bases lay in between. Germline values: CDR1 SGHDT, CDR2 YYEEEE. The CDR3 spans 13 residues. CDR3 DNA sequence: TGTGCCAGCAGTGAGCTCTCCAATGAAAAACTGTTTTTT. Translating gives CASSELSNEKLFF.

Comment on this clone: Other DNA sequences in the sample encode the same CDR3. V gene TRBV7-8 combines with J gene TRBJ2-7, with D possibly TRBD2 on 7 matching bases. The CDR3 consists of 15 residues. Germline values: CDR1 SGHVS, CDR2 FQNEAQ. The V gene lost 4 bases and the J gene lost 4 bases, with 17 bases spanning the gap. The CDR3 loop is CASSWGLGGKYEQYF. In DNA form, the CDR3 reads TGTGCCAGCAGCTGGGGGCTGGGGGGGAAATACGAGCAGTACTTC.

The V and J genes are TRBV20-1 and TRBJ1-1; perhaps TRBD1 as D (5 bases). Germline CDR1 and CDR2: DFQATT and SNEGSKA (reference sequence). Trimming removed 6 bases at V and 3 bases at J, with 8 bases between. This CDR3 has 11 residues. CDR3 in DNA: TGCAGTGCCCTAGGGGACACTGAAGCTTTCTTT. Protein: CSALGDTEAFF.

The chain is built from TRBV18 and TRBJ1-3; D may be TRBD1 (5 bases). CDR3 length equals 17 residues. Germline V gene lookup returns CDR1 KGHSH and CDR2 LQKENI. V shed 6 bases and J shed 0 bases, with 18 bases lying between them. CDR3 in DNA: TGTGCCAGCTCGCCAGCTCAGGGAGACCACTCTGGAAACACCATATATTTT. Amino acid sequence: CASSPAQGDHSGNTIYF.

The V gene is TRBV15, the J gene TRBJ2-1; D unclear. The CDR3 consists of 13 residues. CDR1 LNHNV and CDR2 YYDKDF come from the germline V gene (reference sequence). V was clipped by 1 base and J by 7 bases, with 8 bases between them. CDR3 in DNA: TGTGCCACCAGCAGAGTAATAGGGAATGAGCAGTTCTTC. It yields the protein CATSRVIGNEQFF.

The chain has TRBV5-8 and TRBJ2-1, with 7 bases aligning to TRBD2. With V trimmed by 2 bases and J by 5 bases, 7 bases remained unmatched. The germline CDR1 and CDR2 sequences are SGHTS and YDEGEE. The CDR3 covers 15 residues. CDR3 residues: CASSFWGGVDNEQFF. The CDR3 DNA follows: TGTGCCAGCAGCTTCTGGGGGGGAGTGGACAATGAGCAGTTCTTC.

V gene TRBV7-2 combines with J gene TRBJ2-5; the match to TRBD2 covers 7 bases. Germline-derived CDR1 and CDR2 are SGHTA and FQGNSA. V lost 3 bases and J lost 5; bases outside the gene matches: 6. The CDR3 runs 14 residues. CDR3 in DNA: TGTGCCAGCAGCTTTTCCGGGGAGGGGGAGACCCAGTACTTC. As protein: CASSFSGEGETQYF.

To note about this clone: Distinct nucleotide sequences in the sample also encode this CDR3. The rearrangement joins TRBV7-9 to TRBJ1-2, with D uncertain. V lost 4 bases and J lost 3, with 6 bases in between. The CDR3 runs to 12 residues. CDR1 and CDR2 (germline): SEHNR, FQNEAQ (reference sequence). The CDR3 DNA sequence: TGTGCCAGCAGCTCTGGAGACTATGGCTACACCTTC. This sequence encodes CASSSGDYGYTF.

The chain employs TRBV6-5 and TRBJ1-1; D gene unclear. Trimming took off 7 bases at V and 1 base at J, with 16 bases between the two ends. Germline V lookup: CDR1 MNHEY, CDR2 SVGAGI. The CDR3 is 15 residues long. This CDR3 is CASIFSDGTNTEAFF. The DNA of the CDR3 is TGTGCCAGCATCTTTTCGGACGGCACGAACACTGAAGCTTTCTTT.

The count of this clone is one. V and J are TRBV5-1 and TRBJ2-2, with D possibly matching TRBD1 (5 bases). Germline CDR1 SGHRS, CDR2 YFSETQ. V was cut by 6 bases and J by 2 bases, with 11 bases left in between. The length of the CDR3 is 14 residues. Here the CDR3 reads CASTRQGNTGELFF. The CDR3 DNA reads as TGCGCCAGCACTCGGCAGGGAAACACCGGGGAGCTGTTTTTT.

This sequence joins TRBV6-1 and TRBJ1-2; D is unresolved. Germline assignment: CDR1 MNHNS and CDR2 SASEGT. Trimming left V 10 bases short and J 4 bases short, with 19 bases between. CDR3 size: 14 residues. CDR3 coding DNA: TGTGCCACCCTAAGGACTCTCAGCAGCTATGGCTACACCTTC. Translating it yields CATLRTLSSYGYTF.

The rearrangement uses TRBV28 and TRBJ1-5; the D gene is possibly TRBD1 (5 bases). Germline V gene lookup returns CDR1 MDHEN and CDR2 SYDVKM. The CDR3 has 17 residues. The ends were cut back, 4 bases at V and 0 bases at J, with 16 bases in the middle. In DNA, the CDR3 is TGTGCCAGCAGTTCCCAGGGAGGGCTTTATAGCAATCAGCCCCAGCATTTT. Translated, it gives CASSSQGGLYSNQPQHF.

The chain has TRBV7-3 and TRBJ1-2; the D gene is possibly TRBD1 (6 bases). CDR1 SGHTA and CDR2 FQGTGA come from the germline V gene. The CDR3 has 14 amino acids. Trimming removed 1 base from V and 6 bases from J, with 12 bases in between. The CDR3 is CASSLSPAGDGYTF. CDR3 sequence (DNA): TGTGCCAGCAGCTTAAGTCCAGCAGGGGATGGCTACACCTTC.

The V and J genes are TRBV9 and TRBJ1-5; 8 positions agree with TRBD1. Germline-derived CDR1 and CDR2 are SGDLS and YYNGEE. With 4 bases clipped from V and 7 bases from J, the junction kept 7 bases outside the gene matches. CDR3 length equals 14 residues. Written as DNA, the CDR3 is TGTGCCAGCAGCCCCGGACAGGGAGAACAGCCCCAGCATTTT. It translates to CASSPGQGEQPQHF.

The chain couples TRBV5-1 to TRBJ2-1, with 11 bases aligning to TRBD1. Germline CDR1 SGHRS, CDR2 YFSETQ. The CDR3 has 15 residues. Losses at the gene ends were 0 bases for V and 7 bases for J; bases not matched to a gene: 3. The CDR3 sequence is CASSLAGTGGNEQFF. The DNA for the CDR3 is TGCGCCAGCAGCTTGGCCGGGACAGGGGGGAATGAGCAGTTCTTC.

In DNA form, the CDR3 reads TGTGCCAGCATCGGACAGGGGGCGCAGACTAATGAAAAACTGTTTTTT. Translated, it gives CASIGQGAQTNEKLFF. The gene calls are TRBV6-6 and TRBJ1-4, with 11 bases fitting TRBD1. Losses at the gene ends were 7 bases for V and 2 bases for J; bases not matched to a gene: 6. The CDR3 is 16 amino acids. CDR1 is MNHNY and CDR2 is SVGAGI in the germline V gene (reference sequence).

J is TRBJ2-2 and V is TRBV9; 8 bases align to TRBD1. This CDR3 spans 16 amino acids. V dropped 1 base and J dropped 6; count of bases not matched to a gene: 8. Germline lookup yields CDR1 SGDLS and CDR2 YYNGEE. This CDR3 reads CASSVRTGGNAGELFF. The CDR3, as DNA: TGTGCCAGCAGCGTACGTACAGGGGGAAACGCCGGGGAGCTGTTTTTT.

The chain has TRBV5-1 and TRBJ1-3; 7 nucleotides line up with TRBD1. J lost 3 bases, V lost 4 bases, and 7 bases had no gene match. The CDR3 contains 15 residues. Germline CDR1 is SGHRS and CDR2 is YFSETQ. The CDR3 loop reads CASSTGQANGNTIYF. In DNA form, the CDR3 reads TGCGCCAGCAGCACCGGACAGGCAAATGGAAACACCATATATTTT.

The rearrangement joins TRBV7-2 to TRBJ1-1, with unresolved D. The CDR3 sequence is 12 residues long. Trimming shortened V by 2 bases and J by 6 bases, and 7 bases separated the two germline ends. The germline CDR1 and CDR2 sequences are SGHTA and FQGNSA. The CDR3, as DNA: TGTGCCAGCAGCTTAAATGGGGCTGAAGCTTTCTTT. Protein product: CASSLNGAEAFF.

The gene calls are TRBV4-1 and TRBJ2-1; the D gene is possibly TRBD2 (6 bases). Trimming shortened V by 0 bases and J by 12 bases, and 12 bases separated the two germline ends. The CDR3 contains 13 residues. CDR1 and CDR2 (germline): MGHRA, YSYEKL. CDR3 residues: CASSQDPPRGQFF. DNA of the CDR3: TGCGCCAGCAGCCAAGACCCCCCGCGGGGGCAGTTCTTC.